The rows below give T cell receptor beta chains drawn from one sample of a study of T cell changes during pregnancy in multiple sclerosis. Clones were read by immunoSEQ multiplex PCR, and TCRdb kept only the in-frame ones, dropping some. The data contain roughly 49,000 clones, around 93% of them singletons. Specimen: CD8+ T cells from peripheral blood mononuclear cells, collected after pregnancy. These receptors were taken from a female donor with multiple sclerosis, enrolled in a pregnancy study. Each CDR3 is given with its conserved first and last residue. A D gene is named only where the DNA matches it firmly. Size values are once, few and many counts, or a class for expanded clones, and some rows have none.

v_call,d_call,clone_size,j_call,cdr3_nt,cdr3_aa
TRBV19,TRBD2,NA,TRBJ2-1,TGTGCCAGTAGAGAGCGGGGTAGATCCTACAATGAGCAGTTCTTC,CASRERGRSYNEQFF
TRBV29-1,NA,NA,TRBJ2-7,TGCAGCGTTGAAGGGGGCCTAGGGGCCGACGAGCAGTACTTC,CSVEGGLGADEQYF
TRBV7-8,NA,NA,TRBJ1-2,TGTGCCAGCAGCTTAGAGCGGCAGGGGTATGGCTACACCTTC,CASSLERQGYGYTF
TRBV19,NA,NA,TRBJ1-5,TGTGCCAGTAGTCAGGGGCTTAGCAATCAGCCCCAGCATTTT,CASSQGLSNQPQHF
TRBV7-9,NA,NA,TRBJ1-2,TGTGCCAGCAGCTTAGGGGCCAGGGAGGATGGCTACACCTTC,CASSLGAREDGYTF
TRBV7-2,TRBD2,NA,TRBJ2-1,TGTGCCAGCAGCCCTAGAGGGACTAGCGGGAGTGGAGAGCAGTTCTTC,CASSPRGTSGSGEQFF
TRBV6-4,TRBD1,once,TRBJ2-1,TGTGCCAGCAGTGACAGGACAGGGGGCAAGGGAGATGAGCAGTTCTTC,CASSDRTGGKGDEQFF
TRBV9,NA,once,TRBJ2-7,TGTGCCAGCAGCCTAACGTCGGGGAGAACCTACGAGCAGTACTTC,CASSLTSGRTYEQYF
TRBV6-5,NA,NA,TRBJ1-5,TGTGCCAGCAGTTCCACAGGGAATCAGCCCCAGCATTTT,CASSSTGNQPQHF
TRBV27,TRBD1,NA,TRBJ1-5,TGTGCCAGCAGTTTGACAGGGGGCGGTCAGCCCCAGCATTTT,CASSLTGGGQPQHF
TRBV6-5,TRBD2,NA,TRBJ2-1,TGTGCCAGCAGTTACTCGGGACTAGCGGTAGGGAATGAGCAGTTCTTC,CASSYSGLAVGNEQFF
TRBV28,TRBD1,NA,TRBJ1-1,TGTGCCAGCAGTCTTACAGGGGGCACTGAAGCTTTCTTT,CASSLTGGTEAFF
TRBV9,TRBD2,NA,TRBJ2-1,TGTGCCAGCAGCGTAGGCGGGGGGGCCTACAATGAGCAGTTCTTC,CASSVGGGAYNEQFF
TRBV7-2,TRBD1,NA,TRBJ1-3,TGTGCCAGCAGCCCATGGACAGGAACTGGAAACACCATATATTTT,CASSPWTGTGNTIYF
TRBV11-2,TRBD1,NA,TRBJ2-7,TGTGCCAGCAGCTTTAGGGGGCGGTCCGTTCTCGACGAGCAGTACTTC,CASSFRGRSVLDEQYF
TRBV27,NA,NA,TRBJ1-1,TGTGCCAGTGTCTCACAGGTGAACACTGAAGCTTTCTTT,CASVSQVNTEAFF
TRBV19,NA,NA,TRBJ2-1,TGTGCCAGTAGTATAGTTGGGGGCAGTGAGCAGTTCTTC,CASSIVGGSEQFF
TRBV6-5,TRBD1,NA,TRBJ1-1,TGTGCCAGCAGTTTGGGAGAGGGGGCCCTTAACACTGAAGCTTTCTTT,CASSLGEGALNTEAFF
TRBV4-1,TRBD1,NA,TRBJ2-1,TGCGCCAGCAGCCAAGAATCCCAGGGGGCGTGGAATGAGCAGTTCTTC,CASSQESQGAWNEQFF
TRBV9,NA,NA,TRBJ1-5,TGTGCCAGCAGCGTAACGTACTGGCAGCTAGTCCAGCCCCAGCATTTT,CASSVTYWQLVQPQHF
TRBV5-1,NA,NA,TRBJ2-1,TGCGCCAGCAGCTTAACCGGGACACTTTACAATGAGCAGTTCTTC,CASSLTGTLYNEQFF